The 19 T cell receptor beta chains in this list originate from one sample, sequenced in a study of early T cells in non-severe SARS-CoV-2 infection (dated by TCRdb to the early 2020s). The library was prepared using 5' RACE. Data came from a NextSeq 500. TCRdb reprocessed the public reads (quality trimming at Q25 with fastp, clone calling with MiXCR) and kept in-frame beta chains. Every distinct CDR3 protein forms one entry, paired with its most common genes and DNA. The table for this sample lists 30,000 to 40,000 distinct CDR3 sequences; roughly 4.5% of them were counted only once. The top ten clonotypes cover 5.5% to 6% of the sample. Sequenced: whole blood. The receptors stem from an adult who was a healthcare worker with PCR-confirmed SARS-CoV-2 infection or an uninfected control (not recorded which).

This clonotype was observed many times. CDR3 region: CASRLYGGLAPSEQFF. The CDR3 DNA is TGTGCCAGCAGATTATACGGGGGACTAGCGCCGAGTGAGCAGTTCTTC. This chain links TRBV7-8 with TRBJ2-1; TRBD2 aligns across 10 bases. The CDR3 totals 16 residues. With V trimmed by 6 bases and J by 9 bases, 14 bases remained unmatched. Germline V CDR1 and CDR2: SGHVS, FQNEAQ.

This clonotype showed up many times. The chain employs TRBV5-1 and TRBJ1-6; 7 bases map to TRBD1. This CDR3 is 13 amino acids long. The germline V gene has CDR1 SGHRS and CDR2 YFSETQ. Trimming took 8 bases from V and 8 from J; bases not matched to a gene: 7. The CDR3, as DNA: TGCGCCAGTAACCGGGACAGCTATTCACCCCTCCACTTT. Protein: CASNRDSYSPLHF.

This clonotype was counted many times. V gene TRBV10-3 combines with J gene TRBJ2-7, with 14 bases fitting TRBD2. This CDR3 has 16 residues. After removal of 9 bases from V and 0 bases from J, the junction contained 7 bases not matched to a gene. Germline values: CDR1 ENHRY, CDR2 SYGVKD. The DNA of the CDR3 is TGTGCCATTGGACTAGCGGGAGGCTCCAGCTCCTACGAGCAGTACTTC. Its protein is CAIGLAGGSSSYEQYF.

This clonotype is medium-sized. V is TRBV7-6 and J is TRBJ2-5; 9 bases agree with TRBD2. CDR1 is SGHVS and CDR2 is FNYEAQ in the germline V gene. CDR3 length equals 17 residues. V trimming: 0 bases; J trimming: 0 bases; junction bases outside the gene matches: 5. The CDR3 DNA reads TGTGCCAGCAGCTTAGCGGGAAGCGGGGGGTACCAAGAGACCCAGTACTTC. Protein sequence: CASSLAGSGGYQETQYF. The full variable domain, with the rest looked up from reference TRBV7-6 and TRBJ2-5, is GAGVSQSPRYKVTKRGQDVALRCDPISGHVSLYWYRQALGQGPEFLTYFNYEAQQDKSGLPNDRFSAERPEGSISTLTIQRTEQRDSAMYRCASSLAGSGGYQETQYFGPGTRLLVL.

This clonotype was observed many times. The gene calls are TRBV7-2 and TRBJ1-2; D possibly corresponds to TRBD1 (5 bases). The germline gives CDR1 SGHTA, CDR2 FQGNSA. The V and J ends lost 11 bases and 4 bases respectively, with 17 bases between them. The CDR3 spans 13 residues. In DNA, the CDR3 is TGTGCCTTGGCCGTGGAGGGGTTCTATGGCTACACCTTC. Translated, it gives CALAVEGFYGYTF.

This chain joins TRBV25-1 and TRBJ2-1, with 11 nucleotides matching TRBD2. Germline loops: CDR1 MGHDK, CDR2 SYGVNS. Unmatched junction bases numbered 5, after V lost 4 bases and J lost 6 bases. The CDR3 sequence is 15 residues long. CDR3 DNA: TGTGCCAGCAGTGCCACTAGCGGGAGTGGCAATGAGCAGTTCTTC. Its protein product is CASSATSGSGNEQFF. Full variable domain (outside the CDR3, taken from reference TRBV25-1 and TRBJ2-1): EADIYQTPRYLVIGTGKKITLECSQTMGHDKMYWYQQDPGMELHLIHYSYGVNSTEKGDLSSESTVSRIRTEHFPLTLESARPSHTSQYLCASSATSGSGNEQFFGPGTRLTVL.

This clonotype occurred many times. The chain recombines TRBV20-1 with TRBJ1-4; TRBD1 matches at 10 bases. In germline, CDR1 is DFQATT, CDR2 SNEGSKA (reference sequence). The CDR3 runs to 16 residues. J was trimmed by 7 bases and V by 6 bases; bases with no gene match: 14. This CDR3 is CSAIPMTGGEGEKLFF. CDR3 nucleotide sequence: TGCAGTGCAATACCTATGACAGGGGGCGAAGGTGAAAAACTGTTTTTT.

At least ten counts were recorded for this clonotype. The chain has TRBV20-1 and TRBJ2-3; D is unclear. The V end lost 1 base, the J end lost 0 bases, and 5 bases lay between the germline ends. The CDR3 runs to 13 residues. Germline V gene lookup returns CDR1 DFQATT and CDR2 SNEGSKA (reference sequence). CDR3 sequence: CSARGPSTDTQYF. The CDR3 region has the DNA TGCAGTGCTAGAGGGCCCAGCACAGATACGCAGTATTTT.

This clonotype was seen at least ten times. The CDR3 region has the DNA TGCGCCAGCAGCTTGGCCACGGGACTACCTAACCTGGAGACCCAGTACTTC. It codes for CASSLATGLPNLETQYF. The gene calls are TRBV5-1 and TRBJ2-5, with 7 bases identical to TRBD2. Trimming removed 0 bases from V and 5 bases from J; junction bases left unmatched: 13. This CDR3 comprises 17 residues. Looked up from germline, CDR1 is SGHRS and CDR2 is YFSETQ.

This clonotype was observed many times. A junction end diverges from the germline sequence, so it may reflect a read error. V and J are TRBV7-9 and TRBJ2-1; no clear D. Germline CDR1 reads SEHNR; CDR2 reads FQNEAQ (reference sequence). The CDR3 is 11 residues long. Here the CDR3 DNA reads TGTGCCAGCAGCCCCTACCATGAGCAGTTCTTC. Protein: CASSPYHEQFF.

This clonotype was detected ten times or more. The gene calls are TRBV6-1 and TRBJ2-2, with 7 bases that match TRBD1. CDR3 length: 16 residues. CDR1 is MNHNS, CDR2 SASEGT, per germline. Trimming removed 7 bases from V and 7 bases from J; junction bases left unmatched: 15. CDR3 region: CASTRDSSYLGGELFF. The CDR3 DNA sequence: TGTGCCAGCACCCGGGACAGCTCCTATCTCGGCGGGGAGCTGTTTTTT.

The J gene is TRBJ2-5, the V gene TRBV12-3 or TRBV12-4; 10 bases map to TRBD2. V dropped 3 bases and J dropped 5; count of bases not matched to a gene: 9. The CDR3 length is 16 residues. The CDR3 region has the DNA TGTGCCAGCAGTTTCGGGCTAGCGGGGGCCGGCGAGACCCAGTACTTC. This gives the protein CASSFGLAGAGETQYF.

This clonotype was counted ten times or more. The rearrangement joins TRBV10-1 to TRBJ1-2; tentatively, D is TRBD1 (5 bases). Trimming cost V 0 bases and J 0 bases, with 8 bases left between them. Germline V gene data show CDR1 as WNHNN and CDR2 as SYGVQD (reference sequence). The CDR3 extends over 15 amino acids. Here the CDR3 DNA reads TGCGCCAGCAGTGAGTCCGACAGAGCTAACTATGGCTACACCTTC. Translation: CASSESDRANYGYTF.

This clonotype was detected many times. The V and J genes are TRBV5-8 and TRBJ2-3; 8 bases map to TRBD2. Germline lookup yields CDR1 SGHTS and CDR2 YDEGEE. The length of the CDR3 is 17 residues. Trimming cost V 9 bases and J 2 bases; bases outside gene matches: 17. The CDR3 sequence: CATSSGRDSLFTDTQYF. In nucleotides, the CDR3 is TGTGCCACCTCCTCCGGGAGGGACTCCCTCTTCACAGATACGCAGTATTTT.

The genes are TRBV28 and TRBJ2-3, with D possibly being TRBD1 (6 bases). The CDR3 totals 16 residues. Trimming pared 5 bases from V and 3 bases from J, leaving 18 bases between. Germline V gene data show CDR1 as MDHEN and CDR2 as SYDVKM. CDR3 coding DNA: TGTGCCAGCAGTCCTTACAGGGAAACGAGGACAGATACGCAGTATTTT. It codes for CASSPYRETRTDTQYF.

Ten or more counts support this clonotype. This chain links TRBV20-1 with TRBJ2-1, with 9 bases fitting TRBD2. Looked up from germline, CDR1 is DFQATT and CDR2 is SNEGSKA (reference sequence). J lost 5 bases, V lost 6 bases, and 8 bases had no gene match. This CDR3 has 14 amino acids. The CDR3 region is CSAPPIAGDNEQFF. The CDR3 DNA follows: TGCAGTGCGCCGCCGATAGCGGGGGACAATGAGCAGTTCTTC.

This clonotype was detected many times. The V and J genes are TRBV10-3 and TRBJ2-3, with D maybe TRBD1 (5 bases). V was pared by 6 bases and J by 5 bases, with 21 bases between. Germline V gives CDR1 ENHRY, CDR2 SYGVKD. This CDR3 is built from 16 residues. CDR3 residues: CAISEGRLTTGDTQYF. CDR3 coding DNA: TGTGCCATCAGCGAAGGCCGACTTACCACAGGAGATACGCAGTATTTT.

There are many counts of this clonotype. CDR3 nucleotides: TGCGCCAGCAGGCAAACAGGGAGGAGTAATCAGCCCCAGCATTTT. This encodes CASRQTGRSNQPQHF. The chain recombines TRBV4-1 with TRBJ1-5; D possibly corresponds to TRBD1 (6 bases). The CDR3 has 15 residues. Germline V lookup: CDR1 MGHRA, CDR2 YSYEKL. Trimming shortened V by 6 bases and J by 4 bases, and 16 bases separated the two germline ends.

Within the sample, this clonotype is medium-sized. The CDR3: CASSEDEAFF. CDR3 coding DNA: TGTGCCAGCAGTGAGGATGAAGCTTTCTTT. This rearrangement joins TRBV2 to TRBJ1-1; D remains unclear. V was clipped by 3 bases and J by 7 bases, with 3 bases between them. The CDR3 runs 10 residues. Germline values: CDR1 SNHLY, CDR2 FYNNEI.